The next 30 T cell receptor beta chains were all read from a single sample in a study of glioma-infiltrating T cells after dendritic cell vaccination. Measured with immunoSEQ multiplex PCR; TCRdb has only the in-frame clones, and not every one. The sample includes roughly 100,000 clones, roughly four fifths of them seen just once. Time point: after dendritic cell vaccination, including at tumor progression/relapse. The sample was blood, taken after dendritic cell vaccination. The source of these receptors is a human donor with glioblastoma.

The gene calls are TRBV5-1 and TRBJ2-4; 7 bases fit TRBD2. CDR1 and CDR2 from the germline V gene are SGHRS and YFSETQ. This CDR3 is built from 17 residues. V was clipped by 5 bases and J by 6 bases; unmatched bases: 17. Here the CDR3 reads CASRIDRGRGGGNIQYF. The CDR3 nucleotides read TGCGCCAGCAGAATAGACCGGGGTCGTGGGGGGGGAAACATTCAGTACTTC.

The chain combines TRBV10-3 with TRBJ1-6, with a tentative D call TRBD1 (6 bases). The length of the CDR3 is 19 residues. From germline, CDR1 is ENHRY and CDR2 SYGVKD. V lost 0 bases and J lost 0, with 15 bases in between. CDR3 sequence: CAISESLFTGSSYNSPLHF. DNA for the CDR3: TGTGCCATCAGTGAGTCGTTGTTCACAGGGAGCTCCTATAATTCACCCCTCCACTTT.

The chain combines TRBV6-5 with TRBJ1-2; TRBD1 agrees at 9 bases. CDR1 and CDR2 (germline): MNHEY, SVGAGI. The CDR3 runs 13 residues. The V gene end was trimmed by 6 bases and the J gene end by 7 bases; junction bases not matched to a gene: 6. CDR3 in amino acids: CASRRDRVGGYTF. CDR3 sequence (DNA): TGTGCCAGCAGACGGGACAGGGTCGGTGGCTACACCTTC.

The J gene is TRBJ1-5, the V gene TRBV18; 8 nucleotides line up with TRBD1. Germline V lookup: CDR1 KGHSH, CDR2 LQKENI. The CDR3 has 14 amino acids. Trimming took 2 bases from V and 6 from J; bases not matched to a gene: 3. The CDR3 is CASSPGQGTQPQHF. The CDR3 nucleotides are TGTGCCAGCTCACCAGGACAGGGTACTCAGCCCCAGCATTTT.

In this sample, this clone turned up once. V and J are TRBV7-2 and TRBJ2-7; 7 nucleotides line up with TRBD1. With V trimmed by 5 bases and J by 1 base, 8 bases remained unmatched. The germline V gene encodes CDR1 SGHTA and CDR2 FQGNSA. The CDR3 loop spans 15 amino acids. In DNA, the CDR3 is TGTGCCAGCAGCCCTGGGACAGAATTATCCTACGAGCAGTACTTC. Amino acid sequence: CASSPGTELSYEQYF.

The chain joins TRBV4-3 to TRBJ2-7; D not certain. CDR1 and CDR2 from the germline V gene are LGHNA and YSLEER. The CDR3 consists of 15 residues. Trimming shortened V by 1 base and J by 3 bases, and 13 bases separated the two germline ends. CDR3 region: CASSQVAGNLYEQYF. The CDR3 DNA is TGCGCCAGCAGCCAAGTTGCAGGAAACCTCTACGAGCAGTACTTC.

The genes are TRBV7-2 and TRBJ1-2; D is perhaps TRBD1 (6 bases). From germline, CDR1 is SGHTA and CDR2 FQGNSA. Trimming removed 5 bases from V and 5 bases from J, with 18 bases in between. CDR3 length equals 15 residues. The CDR3 here is CASSQGAGAGYGYTF. The CDR3 nucleotides are TGTGCCAGCAGCCAGGGAGCGGGGGCAGGGTATGGCTACACCTTC.

The rearrangement links TRBV30 to TRBJ2-7; D is possibly TRBD1 (6 bases). The CDR3 is 11 residues long. The germline V gene has CDR1 GTSNPN and CDR2 SVGIG (reference sequence). The V and J ends lost 1 base and 6 bases respectively, with 7 bases between them. CDR3 sequence reads: CAWSGGGEQYF. The CDR3 DNA follows: TGTGCCTGGAGTGGAGGGGGCGAGCAGTACTTC. The full variable domain, its missing parts supplied by reference TRBV30 and TRBJ2-7, is SQTIHQWPATLVQPVGSPLSLECTVEGTSNPNLYWYRQAAGRGLQLLFYSVGIGQISSEVPQNLSASRPQDRQFILSSKKLLLSDSGFYLCAWSGGGEQYFGPGTRLTVT.

V usage is TRBV29-1 and J usage is TRBJ2-3; 8 bases line up with TRBD2. The junction had 5 bases not matched to a gene; V was cut back by 1 base and J by 2 bases. CDR1 and CDR2 (germline): SQVTM, ANQGSEA. This CDR3 region has 15 residues. The CDR3 DNA is TGCAGCGTTGAAGGAGCGCGGGGGGTCACAGATACGCAGTATTTT. It translates to CSVEGARGVTDTQYF.

This chain joins TRBV29-1 and TRBJ2-1; 7 nucleotides line up with TRBD1. V gave up 7 bases and J gave up 4 bases; unmatched junction bases: 10. The CDR3 has 14 residues. CDR1 and CDR2 from the germline V gene are SQVTM and ANQGSEA. The CDR3, as DNA: TGCAGCGCCGCACACGGGACAGATTACAATGAGCAGTTCTTC. Encoded protein: CSAAHGTDYNEQFF.

The chain is built from TRBV19 and TRBJ1-4; D uncertain. V gave up 1 base and J gave up 0 bases, with 12 bases separating them. CDR1 and CDR2 (germline): LNHDA, SQIVND (reference sequence). This CDR3 is built from 17 residues. The CDR3 region has the DNA TGTGCCAGTAGTATAGTTCCCACAGTGGCAACTAATGAAAAACTGTTTTTT. Its protein is CASSIVPTVATNEKLFF.

The J gene is TRBJ2-6, the V gene TRBV6-1; no clear D. Germline CDR1 and CDR2: MNHNS and SASEGT. This CDR3 spans 15 amino acids. The V and J ends lost 3 bases and 4 bases respectively, with 10 bases between them. CDR3: CASSDLAAGANVLTF. The DNA for the CDR3 is TGTGCCAGCAGTGACTTGGCTGCCGGGGCCAACGTCCTGACTTTC.

This sequence joins TRBV19 and TRBJ1-1; 8 positions agree with TRBD1. V gave up 9 bases and J gave up 8 bases; unmatched junction bases: 5. The CDR3 length is 11 residues. Germline V gene sequence: CDR1 LNHDA, CDR2 SQIVND (reference sequence). Here the CDR3 reads CASRGQAEAFF. DNA of the CDR3: TGTGCCAGCCGGGGACAGGCGGAAGCTTTCTTT.

The rearrangement uses TRBV7-2 and TRBJ2-1, with TRBD2 matching over 12 bases. CDR3 length: 18 amino acids. V lost 4 bases, J lost 5 bases, and 12 bases stayed unmatched. CDR1 is SGHTA, CDR2 FQGNSA, per germline. The DNA of the CDR3 is TGTGCCAGCAGCTCGGGACTAGCGGGCGTGAGGGTCGACAATGAGCAGTTCTTC. Translated: CASSSGLAGVRVDNEQFF.

V gene TRBV5-1 combines with J gene TRBJ2-5; unclear D gene. From germline, CDR1 is SGHRS and CDR2 YFSETQ. V shed 0 bases and J shed 2 bases, with 5 bases lying between them. This CDR3 contains 13 residues. The CDR3 loop reads CASSLGAQETQYF. The CDR3 DNA is TGCGCCAGCAGCTTGGGGGCTCAAGAGACCCAGTACTTC.

The chain carries TRBV2 and TRBJ2-7; 8 bases are a match to TRBD1. CDR1 is SNHLY, CDR2 FYNNEI, per germline. The CDR3 runs to 14 residues. V lost 5 bases, J lost 2 bases, and 5 bases stayed unmatched. This CDR3 reads CASSQEQGAYEQYF. The CDR3 DNA sequence: TGTGCCAGCAGTCAGGAACAGGGGGCCTACGAGCAGTACTTC.

The V call is TRBV15, the J call TRBJ2-5; 11 bases map to TRBD1. Looked up from germline, CDR1 is LNHNV and CDR2 is YYDKDF (reference sequence). J lost 4 bases, V lost 3 bases, and 4 bases had no gene match. This CDR3 region has 15 residues. The CDR3, as DNA: TGTGCCACCAGCAGCCGAGGGACAGGGGGAGAGACCCAGTACTTC. Translated, it gives CATSSRGTGGETQYF. Full variable domain (rest looked up from reference TRBV15 and TRBJ2-5): DAMVIQNPRYQVTQFGKPVTLSCSQTLNHNVMYWYQQKSSQAPKLLFHYYDKDFNNEADTPDNFQSRRPNTSFCFLDIRSPGLGDTAMYLCATSSRGTGGETQYFGPGTRLLVL.

The gene calls are TRBV19 and TRBJ1-2; possible D gene TRBD1, 6 bases. The germline V gene encodes CDR1 LNHDA and CDR2 SQIVND (reference sequence). This CDR3 has 16 amino acids. V gave up 7 bases and J gave up 3 bases, with 21 bases separating them. CDR3 bases: TGTGCCAGTACCTTTAGGAAGCCGGACAGAGACTATGGCTACACCTTC. As protein: CASTFRKPDRDYGYTF.

This clone was counted only a few times. The chain has TRBV5-6 and TRBJ2-7; 9 bases are a match to TRBD1. V lost 4 bases to trimming and J lost 6 bases; unmatched junction nucleotides: 8. The CDR3 has 14 residues. The V gene's germline CDR1 is SGHDT and CDR2 YYEEEE. The CDR3 nucleotides are TGTGCCAGCAGCGACCGGGACAGGGTGGTCGAGCAGTACTTC. Translated, it gives CASSDRDRVVEQYF.

The chain employs TRBV6-4 and TRBJ1-4; a weak D match, TRBD1 (6 bases). The CDR3 runs 15 residues. Germline lookup yields CDR1 MRHNA and CDR2 SNTAGT. Deletions cut 6 bases from V and 4 bases from J, with 15 bases between. This CDR3 reads CASSLLGQYNEKLFF. The DNA for the CDR3 is TGTGCCAGCAGCCTGTTAGGACAGTATAATGAAAAACTGTTTTTT.

This chain uses TRBV5-1 with TRBJ1-4; the match to TRBD1 covers 7 bases. The CDR3 extends over 15 amino acids. With 7 bases clipped from V and 0 bases from J, the junction kept 6 bases outside the gene matches. The germline V gene has CDR1 SGHRS and CDR2 YFSETQ. CDR3 nucleotides: TGCGCCAGCGGACCCGGACAGGCAACTAATGAAAAACTGTTTTTT. Its translation is CASGPGQATNEKLFF.

The chain has TRBV2 and TRBJ2-2; 9 nucleotides line up with TRBD2. Germline assignment: CDR1 SNHLY and CDR2 FYNNEI. The length of the CDR3 is 14 residues. The trim removed 8 bases at V and 5 bases at J, leaving 6 bases unmatched. The CDR3 spells CASGRLAATGELFF. CDR3 coding DNA: TGTGCCAGCGGACGACTAGCGGCGACCGGGGAGCTGTTTTTT.

The chain links TRBV18 to TRBJ2-5; 8 positions match TRBD2. The CDR3 is 14 amino acids. Per the germline V gene, CDR1 is KGHSH and CDR2 is LQKENI. V lost 6 bases, J lost 5 bases, and 8 bases stayed unmatched. CDR3 nucleotides: TGTGCCAGCTCCAGACTAGCGATCGGGGAGACCCAGTACTTC. Translating it yields CASSRLAIGETQYF.

The V gene is TRBV6-1, the J gene TRBJ2-3, with 13 bases aligning to TRBD2. The V segment lost 2 bases and the J segment 6 bases; nucleotides outside the gene matches: 8. The CDR3 covers 17 residues. Germline V gives CDR1 MNHNS, CDR2 SASEGT. CDR3 protein: CASSESGLAGVVDTQYF. In DNA form, the CDR3 reads TGTGCCAGCAGTGAATCCGGACTAGCGGGGGTTGTGGATACGCAGTATTTT.

This chain joins TRBV19 and TRBJ1-5, with 8 bases identical to TRBD1. The V segment lost 3 bases and the J segment 3 bases; nucleotides outside the gene matches: 4. Germline CDR1 is LNHDA and CDR2 is SQIVND (reference sequence). The length of the CDR3 is 15 residues. CDR3 region: CASSIGGQDNQPQHF. The CDR3 DNA reads TGTGCCAGTAGTATTGGGGGACAGGACAATCAGCCCCAGCATTTT.

The gene calls are TRBV7-9 and TRBJ2-3, with 9 bases fitting TRBD2. This CDR3 is 18 amino acids long. Germline V gene lookup returns CDR1 SEHNR and CDR2 FQNEAQ (reference sequence). V was clipped by 1 base and J by 6 bases; unmatched bases: 14. The CDR3 protein is CASSLGTGGGETMDTQYF. The CDR3 DNA reads TGTGCCAGCAGCTTAGGAACTGGCGGGGGGGAAACGATGGATACGCAGTATTTT.

The chain links TRBV6-6 to TRBJ1-1; no clear D gene. Germline assignment: CDR1 MNHNY and CDR2 SVGAGI (reference sequence). V was cut by 4 bases and J by 0 bases, with 3 bases left in between. CDR3 size: 12 residues. The CDR3 loop reads CASSSVNTEAFF. CDR3 bases: TGTGCCAGCAGTTCGGTGAACACTGAAGCTTTCTTT.

V usage is TRBV2 and J usage is TRBJ1-5; D might be TRBD1 (5 bases). CDR1 and CDR2 (germline): SNHLY, FYNNEI. Between the trimmed V and J ends, which lost 1 base and 6 bases, there was a span of 7 bases. CDR3 length: 13 amino acids. CDR3: CASSEGGGQPQHF. In nucleotides, the CDR3 is TGTGCCAGCAGTGAAGGGGGGGGTCAGCCCCAGCATTTT.

The V call is TRBV5-1, the J call TRBJ1-4; TRBD1 is a possible D gene (5 bases). V was pared by 3 bases and J by 3 bases, with 9 bases between. Germline CDR1 SGHRS, CDR2 YFSETQ. This CDR3 contains 14 residues. The CDR3 coding sequence is TGCGCCAGCAGCTCGGACAATTCTAATGAAAAACTGTTTTTT. This sequence encodes CASSSDNSNEKLFF.

The rearrangement joins TRBV6-6 to TRBJ2-7, with 11 nucleotides matching TRBD1. The length of the CDR3 is 14 residues. The J segment lost 7 bases and the V segment lost 6 bases, leaving 8 bases of the junction unmatched. The V gene's germline CDR1 is MNHNY and CDR2 SVGAGI (reference sequence). The CDR3 DNA sequence: TGTGCCAGCAGCCCCCGGGACAGGGGGGGGGAGCAGTACTTC. Amino acids: CASSPRDRGGEQYF.